This entry features one T cell receptor (beta chain) sequence. Its antigen target is currently unknown. No base qualities exist here, and no much larger clone lies one base off it. The collaborating institutions used their own protocols to collect whole blood in K2EDTA tubes. Collaborator samples were shipped for TCRbeta analysis as frozen whole blood, isolated PBMCs, or DNA extracted from either sample type. The sample originates from a study of blood T cell repertoires in COVID-19 (dated by TCRdb to between 2020 and 2021). Regarding the complete study: Samples covering the acute and convalescent phases of COVID-19 were provided by collaborators in the United States, Italy and Spain. The sample metadata nearly always contained a de-identified subject ID, COVID-19 status, age in years and sex. Deeply sampled blood TCRbeta repertoires from subjects exposed to, actively infected with, or recovered from COVID-19 were included in the dataset. The repertoires were released in a freely available public database meant as a resource for research on the immune response to SARS-CoV-2. Samples came from the ongoing ImmuneRACE study (first 160 participants) plus 1,254 subjects from 6 global collaborators. Where HLA class I and class II types were available, the types were taken from metadata supplied by the sample provider, not from assay-based typing. The material from the prospective study consisted of cDNA or gDNA derived from T cells, B-cell-depleted T cells, or PBMCs. Results the study describes overall, beyond this receptor: The amount of clinical and demographic metadata varied by source and participant and was provided uncurated.

TCRbeta CDR3 regions were amplified from genomic DNA by means of the immunoSEQ Assay, a bias-controlled multiplex PCR. As for how the authors treated the data: Nucleated cell counts per sample were estimated from amplification of reference gene primers within the assay. To quantify the absolute abundance of each unique TCRbeta CDR3 rearrangement, sequence reads were collapsed and filtered. For each sample, productive Simpson clonality was calculated as the square root of Simpson's diversity index across productive rearrangements. Imported from immuneACCESS, the table was reduced by TCRdb to in-frame sequences with V and J called. These copies leave out some clones; in studies compared against another copy, an unresolved V gene accounts for under half, and the cause of the remainder is not known. That table gives V, J and clone size, and the DNA gave D and trimming. In all, the sample holds fewer than 80,000 clones, and 90% of those were seen once. Around 2.6% of the sample is taken by the ten largest.

The sequence came from a human donor in a cohort sampled during active COVID-19. Sequencing used peripheral blood.

The DNA reads TGCGCCAGCAGCCAACTCTCCGGGACAGGGGGGTCCGGGGAGCTGTTTTTT. Its coded protein is CASSQLSGTGGSGELFF. The chain joins TRBV4-3 to TRBJ2-2; 11 central bases correspond to TRBD1. Its CDR3 holds 17 amino acids, cysteine through phenylalanine. This entry keeps only the CDR3 DNA: 51 bases, framed from base 1. CDR1 and CDR2 (LGHNA, YSLEER) derive from the germline V gene. The germline V and J ends show losses of 2 bases and 6 bases respectively, and no gene match explains 8 bases of the junction.